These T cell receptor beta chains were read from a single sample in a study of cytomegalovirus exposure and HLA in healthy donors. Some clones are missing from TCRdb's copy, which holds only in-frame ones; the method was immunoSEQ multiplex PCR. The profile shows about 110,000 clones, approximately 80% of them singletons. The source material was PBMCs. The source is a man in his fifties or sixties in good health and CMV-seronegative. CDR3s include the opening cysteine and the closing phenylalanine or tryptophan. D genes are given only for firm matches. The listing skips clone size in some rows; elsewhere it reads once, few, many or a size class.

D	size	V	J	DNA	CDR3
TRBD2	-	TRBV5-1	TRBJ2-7	TGCGCCAGCAGCGCCCCGGGGAGCGGGAGGTACTCCTACGAGCAGTACTTC	CASSAPGSGRYSYEQYF
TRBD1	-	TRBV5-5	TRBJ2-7	TGTGCCAGCAGCTGGGGACAGGGCGCCTTCGAGCAGTACTTC	CASSWGQGAFEQYF
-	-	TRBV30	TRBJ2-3	TGTGCCTGGGCATTTTTAGGGAGTGGATATAGCACAGATACGCAGTATTTT	CAWAFLGSGYSTDTQYF
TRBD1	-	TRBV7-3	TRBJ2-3	TGTGCCAGCAGCTTATGGGGACAGAGGACAGATACGCAGTATTTT	CASSLWGQRTDTQYF
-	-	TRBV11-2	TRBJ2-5	TGTGCCAGCAGCACCCCAGAAGAGACCCAGTACTTC	CASSTPEETQYF
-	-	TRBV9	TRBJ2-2	TGTGCCAGCAGCGTATTGGGGGCTAAATTCGGAGGGGAGCTGTTTTTT	CASSVLGAKFGGELFF
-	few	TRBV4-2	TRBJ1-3	TGTGCCAGCAGCCAAGGGCCTCCTGGAAACACCATATATTTT	CASSQGPPGNTIYF
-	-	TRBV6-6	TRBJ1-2	TGTGCCAGCAGTTACTCCCCCGGTGCGGAGGGCTACACCTTC	CASSYSPGAEGYTF
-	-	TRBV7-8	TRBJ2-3	TGTGCCAGCAGCTTTGGGGGGTGGGGAGATACGCAGTATTTT	CASSFGGWGDTQYF
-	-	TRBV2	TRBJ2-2	TGTGCCAGTAGCGCTAACACCGGGGAGCTGTTTTTT	CASSANTGELFF
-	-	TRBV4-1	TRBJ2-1	TGCGCCAGCAGTCTGGGCCACGGCGTGGGCAATGAGCAGTTCTTC	CASSLGHGVGNEQFF
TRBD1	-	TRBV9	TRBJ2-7	TGTGCCAGCAGCGAGGGACAGGGGGTTTTCCCCTACGAGCAGTACTTC	CASSEGQGVFPYEQYF
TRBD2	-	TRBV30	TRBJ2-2	TGTGCCTGGAGGGCGGGGGGGGGCGCCGGGGAGCTGTTTTTT	CAWRAGGGAGELFF
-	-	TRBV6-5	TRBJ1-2	TGTGCCAGCAGATTACGAGGGGAGGGGGGTGGCTACCCCTTC	CASRLRGEGGGYPF
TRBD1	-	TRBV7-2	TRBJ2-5	TGTGCCAGCAGCTTAGGAGGACAGGGGCGGGAGACCCAGTACTTC	CASSLGGQGRETQYF
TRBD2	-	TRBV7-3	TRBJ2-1	TGTGCCAGCAGCTTAATAGCGGGAGGGACTGGTGAGCAGTTCTTC	CASSLIAGGTGEQFF
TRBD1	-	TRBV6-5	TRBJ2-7	TGTGCCAGCAGTTTACTTCCGGGACAGGGCTCCTACGAGCAGTACTTC	CASSLLPGQGSYEQYF
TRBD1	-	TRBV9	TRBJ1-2	TGTGCCAGCAGCGCCTGGACAGGGGGTAACTATGGCTACACCTTC	CASSAWTGGNYGYTF
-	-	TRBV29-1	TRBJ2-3	TGCAGCGTTGGAGGGCCGGGCGGAGTATTTAGCACAGATACGCAGTATTTT	CSVGGPGGVFSTDTQYF
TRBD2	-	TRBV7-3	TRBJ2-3	TGTGCCAGCAGCTTACTCCCGACTAGCGGGGCCCTCACAGATACGCAGTATTTT	CASSLLPTSGALTDTQYF
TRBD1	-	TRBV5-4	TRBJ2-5	TGTGCCAGCAGCCCGGGACAGCAAGAGACCCAGTACTTC	CASSPGQQETQYF
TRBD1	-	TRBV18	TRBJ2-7	TGTGCCAGCTCACCACCGGGGACAGGGGGTCCCTACGAGCAGTACTTC	CASSPPGTGGPYEQYF
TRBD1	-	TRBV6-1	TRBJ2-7	TGTGCCAGCAGTGCCATCGGGACAGTCTACGAGCAGTACTTC	CASSAIGTVYEQYF
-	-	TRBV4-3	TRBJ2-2	TGCGCCAGCAGCCAAGATAGCCGCACCGGGGAGCTGTTTTTT	CASSQDSRTGELFF
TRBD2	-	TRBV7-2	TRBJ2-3	TGTGCCAGCAGCTTAGAGGGACCCCCACGGGGAGGGTGGGATACGCAGTATTTT	CASSLEGPPRGGWDTQYF
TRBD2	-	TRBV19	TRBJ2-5	TGTGCCAGTAGTACACCGGGACTAGCGGGGGGTGAGACCCAGTACTTC	CASSTPGLAGGETQYF
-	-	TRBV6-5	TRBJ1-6	TGTGCCAGCAGTTGGTCAACCGGGGGGACGGATTCACCCCTCCACTTT	CASSWSTGGTDSPLHF
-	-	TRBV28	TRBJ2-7	TGTGCCAGCAGTCCCCAGGGCAGGGTATACTACGAGCAGTACTTC	CASSPQGRVYYEQYF
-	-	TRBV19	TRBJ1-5	TGTGCCACCCGGGGGGCAGGTGGGGGGTCCCAGCATTTT	CATRGAGGGSQHF
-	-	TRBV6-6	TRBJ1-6	TGTGCCAGCAGTTACGGTCAGGGGAATTCACCCCTCCACTTT	CASSYGQGNSPLHF
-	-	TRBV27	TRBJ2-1	TGTGCCAGCAGTCCCCCCGTAGAACTGTATTACAATGAGCAGTTCTTC	CASSPPVELYYNEQFF
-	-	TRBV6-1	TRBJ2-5	TGTGCCAGCAGTGGGGTTCAGGGGCAGGCCCAGGAGACCCAGTACTTC	CASSGVQGQAQETQYF
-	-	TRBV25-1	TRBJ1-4	TGTTCCAGCAGTTCCCTGACGCTTTGGGGCGAAAAACTGTTTTTT	CSSSSLTLWGEKLFF
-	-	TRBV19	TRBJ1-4	TGTGCCAGTAGTATCCCGGCAGGGGAGAATGAAAAACTGTTTTTT	CASSIPAGENEKLFF
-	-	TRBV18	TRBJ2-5	TGTGCCAGCTCACCGGGGGGAAAAGAGACCCAGTACTTC	CASSPGGKETQYF
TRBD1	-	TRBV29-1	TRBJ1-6	TGCAGCGTTACTCAGGGGGCGAATTCACCCCTCCACTTT	CSVTQGANSPLHF
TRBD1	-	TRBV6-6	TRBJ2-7	TGTGCCTCGAGGGACAGCACCTACGAGCAGTACTTC	CASRDSTYEQYF
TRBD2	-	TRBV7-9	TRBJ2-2	TGTGCCAGCAGCTTCCTAGCGGGGGACTCGAAAACCGGGGAGCTGTTTTTT	CASSFLAGDSKTGELFF
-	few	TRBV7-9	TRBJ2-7	TGTTCCAGCACTTCCCCCCCTTCATCGGGTGAGCAGTACTTC	CSSTSPPSSGEQYF
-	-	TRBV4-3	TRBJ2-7	TGCGCCAGCAGCCAAGATAGGCGGTCCCACGAGCAGTACTTC	CASSQDRRSHEQYF
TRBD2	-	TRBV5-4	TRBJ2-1	TGTGCCAGCAGTTCGACTAGCGGGATTATCCCGGATGAGCAGTTCTTC	CASSSTSGIIPDEQFF